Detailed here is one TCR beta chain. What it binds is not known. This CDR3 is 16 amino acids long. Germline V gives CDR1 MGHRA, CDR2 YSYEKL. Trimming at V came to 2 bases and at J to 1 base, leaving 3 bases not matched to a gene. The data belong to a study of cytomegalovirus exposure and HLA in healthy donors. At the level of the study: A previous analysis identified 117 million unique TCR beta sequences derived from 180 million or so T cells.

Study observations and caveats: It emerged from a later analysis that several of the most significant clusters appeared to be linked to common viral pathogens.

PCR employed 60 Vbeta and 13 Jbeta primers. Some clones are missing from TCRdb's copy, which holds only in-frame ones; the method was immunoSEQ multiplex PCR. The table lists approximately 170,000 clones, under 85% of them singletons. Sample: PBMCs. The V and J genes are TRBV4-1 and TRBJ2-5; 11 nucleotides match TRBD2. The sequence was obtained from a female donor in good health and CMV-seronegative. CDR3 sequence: CASSQYGTSGQETQYF. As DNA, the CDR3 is TGCGCCAGCAGCCAATACGGGACTAGCGGCCAAGAGACCCAGTACTTC.